A single sample is the source of the 18 T cell receptor beta chains below, sequenced in a study of identical twins. TCRdb reanalysed the 5' RACE reads using MiXCR and keeps one entry per CDR3 protein. The repertoire holds 500,000 to 700,000 distinct CDR3 sequences, 7.1% seen once, with around 1.6% in the top ten. These data were also filed under a second study, of yellow fever vaccine responses in identical twins.

The sequenced sample was PBMCs. The source of these receptors is a woman aged 18-29 years in good health.

This clonotype appeared a few times. This chain joins TRBV27 and TRBJ2-3; TRBD2 matches 11 bases. Germline V gene sequence: CDR1 MNHEY, CDR2 SMNVEV (reference sequence). Trimming at V came to 4 bases and at J to 1 base, leaving 4 bases not matched to a gene. CDR3 length: 16 residues. The chain's CDR3 is CASSSPTSGGTDTQYF. CDR3 sequence (DNA): TGTGCCAGCAGTTCCCCGACTAGCGGGGGCACAGATACGCAGTATTTT.

This clonotype has only a few counts. This chain uses TRBV28 with TRBJ1-2; D gene unclear. The CDR3 totals 12 residues. Trimming removed 1 base from V and 7 bases from J, with 7 bases in between. Germline V gives CDR1 MDHEN, CDR2 SYDVKM. CDR3 sequence reads: CASSLSPIGYTF. In DNA form, the CDR3 reads TGTGCCAGCAGTTTATCTCCGATTGGCTACACCTTC.

This clonotype was counted ten times or more. The gene calls are TRBV14 and TRBJ2-7; D perhaps matches TRBD2 (7 bases). V was trimmed by 2 bases and J by 2 bases, leaving 16 bases between them. The germline V gene has CDR1 SGHDN and CDR2 FVKESK. The CDR3 is made up of 16 amino acids. Here the CDR3 reads CASSQYGGRTAYEQYF. The CDR3 DNA reads TGTGCCAGCAGCCAATACGGGGGGCGGACAGCCTACGAGCAGTACTTC.

This clonotype was observed at least ten times. J is TRBJ2-3 and V is TRBV28, with a tentative D call TRBD2 (5 bases). Trimming left V 6 bases short and J 2 bases short, with 12 bases between. This CDR3 contains 14 residues. Looked up from germline, CDR1 is MDHEN and CDR2 is SYDVKM. This CDR3 reads CASSVAGLTDTQYF. CDR3 in DNA: TGTGCCAGCAGCGTAGCCGGACTCACAGATACGCAGTATTTT.

This chain uses TRBV19 with TRBJ1-1; no reliable D call. This CDR3 is 14 amino acids long. V shed 3 bases and J shed 4 bases, with 12 bases lying between them. Germline assignment: CDR1 LNHDA and CDR2 SQIVND (reference sequence). The CDR3 DNA sequence: TGTGCCAGTAGTATCCTCCACTCTACCACTGAAGCTTTCTTT. It specifies CASSILHSTTEAFF.

Only a few counts were recorded for this clonotype. This sequence joins TRBV20-1 and TRBJ2-7; perhaps TRBD2 as D (6 bases). Per the germline V gene, CDR1 is DFQATT and CDR2 is SNEGSKA (reference sequence). This CDR3 spans 13 amino acids. The V gene lost 5 bases and the J gene lost 3 bases, with 14 bases spanning the gap. The CDR3 loop is CSAGGDSRYEQYV. In DNA form, the CDR3 reads TGCAGTGCTGGCGGGGACTCACGCTACGAGCAGTACGTC.

This clonotype was found many times. The J gene is TRBJ2-7, the V gene TRBV5-6; D is uncertain. From germline, CDR1 is SGHDT and CDR2 YYEEEE. V dropped 3 bases and J dropped 1 base, with 5 bases sitting between them. This CDR3 has 12 amino acids. In DNA form, the CDR3 reads TGTGCCAGCAGCTATGAATCCTACGAGCAGTACTTC. Residues: CASSYESYEQYF.

V usage is TRBV28 and J usage is TRBJ2-5; tentative D call: TRBD2 (6 bases). Germline CDR1 and CDR2: MDHEN and SYDVKM. Trimming pared 7 bases from V and 2 bases from J, leaving 17 bases between. There are 15 residues in the CDR3. The CDR3 region is CASNGGASAQETQYF. CDR3 coding DNA: TGTGCCAGCAACGGCGGGGCTAGCGCTCAAGAGACCCAGTACTTC.

This clonotype appeared a few times. V usage is TRBV29-1 and J usage is TRBJ2-2; 8 nucleotides align to TRBD2. With V trimmed by 7 bases and J by 3 bases, 10 bases remained unmatched. Germline V lookup: CDR1 SQVTM, CDR2 ANQGSEA. The CDR3 covers 15 residues. The chain's CDR3 is CSASGGDKYTGELFF. CDR3 nucleotides: TGCAGCGCCTCGGGGGGGGACAAATACACCGGGGAGCTGTTTTTT.

This clonotype was seen many times. V and J are TRBV7-9 and TRBJ1-1; no clear D gene. The V gene's germline CDR1 is SEHNR and CDR2 FQNEAQ (reference sequence). This CDR3 has 14 amino acids. Trimming shortened V by 5 bases and J by 3 bases, and 13 bases separated the two germline ends. The CDR3 loop reads CASSGDAGDTEAFF. The CDR3 coding sequence is TGTGCCAGCAGCGGAGACGCCGGGGACACTGAAGCTTTCTTT.

The chain employs TRBV6-1 and TRBJ2-3; D remains unclear. V was clipped by 0 bases and J by 5 bases, with 6 bases between them. The germline V gene encodes CDR1 MNHNS and CDR2 SASEGT. The CDR3 is 13 residues long. DNA for the CDR3: TGTGCCAGCAGTGAAGCTAGATTAGATACGCAGTATTTT. Its translation: CASSEARLDTQYF.

The rearrangement links TRBV28 to TRBJ2-1; TRBD1 matches 7 bases. From germline, CDR1 is MDHEN and CDR2 SYDVKM. With V trimmed by 6 bases and J by 7 bases, 9 bases remained unmatched. CDR3 length: 14 residues. The CDR3 region has the DNA TGTGCCAGCAGCAGCCGGGACAGCCGGAATGAGCAGTTCTTC. As protein: CASSSRDSRNEQFF.

V usage is TRBV6-5 and J usage is TRBJ2-3; D is perhaps TRBD1 or TRBD2 (5 bases each). V lost 0 bases and J lost 0, with 10 bases in between. Germline V CDR1 and CDR2: MNHEY, SVGAGI. The CDR3 is 16 residues long. The DNA for the CDR3 is TGTGCCAGCAGTTACTCGACGGGGCCTAGCACAGATACGCAGTATTTT. It encodes CASSYSTGPSTDTQYF.

This chain links TRBV5-5 with TRBJ2-7, with D unresolved. The V gene's germline CDR1 is SGHKS and CDR2 YYEKEE (reference sequence). With 0 bases removed from V and 0 bases from J, the gap between germline ends came to 10 bases. The CDR3 extends over 15 amino acids. As DNA, the CDR3 is TGTGCCAGCAGCTTGGCCCCAAGGAGCTCCTACGAGCAGTACTTC. This codes for CASSLAPRSSYEQYF.

The rearrangement uses TRBV15 and TRBJ2-7, with a weak D call TRBD1 (6 bases). The CDR3 is 14 residues long. The V and J ends lost 0 bases and 6 bases respectively, with 12 bases between them. Germline CDR1 is LNHNV and CDR2 is YYDKDF (reference sequence). For the CDR3, the DNA is TGTGCCACCAGCAGAGATATTCAGGGGAGCGAGCAGTACTTC. It specifies CATSRDIQGSEQYF. Full variable domain (rest looked up from reference TRBV15 and TRBJ2-7): DAMVIQNPRYQVTQFGKPVTLSCSQTLNHNVMYWYQQKSSQAPKLLFHYYDKDFNNEADTPDNFQSRRPNTSFCFLDIRSPGLGDTAMYLCATSRDIQGSEQYFGPGTRLTVT.

This clonotype was detected many times. The rearrangement joins TRBV20-1 to TRBJ2-3; 8 bases are shared with TRBD1. The CDR3 extends over 13 amino acids. Germline V CDR1 and CDR2: DFQATT, SNEGSKA (reference sequence). Unmatched junction bases numbered 6, after V lost 5 bases and J lost 5 bases. CDR3 nucleotide sequence: TGCAGTGCTTGGACAGGGTTGGAAGATACGCAGTATTTT. As protein: CSAWTGLEDTQYF.

This chain connects TRBV20-1 to TRBJ2-5; the D gene is possibly TRBD2 (6 bases). With 3 bases removed from V and 5 bases from J, the gap between germline ends came to 19 bases. The germline V gene has CDR1 DFQATT and CDR2 SNEGSKA (reference sequence). The CDR3 totals 15 residues. The CDR3 DNA reads TGCAGTGCTAGTTCAGTCGGGAGCGTGGGGGAGACCCAGTACTTC. Translation: CSASSVGSVGETQYF.

This clonotype was seen more than once but under ten times. The genes are TRBV9 and TRBJ1-2; 11 nucleotides match TRBD1. Germline V gene sequence: CDR1 SGDLS, CDR2 YYNGEE. J lost 4 bases, V lost 2 bases, and 7 bases had no gene match. The CDR3 runs to 16 residues. CDR3 DNA: TGTGCCAGCAGCGTCGGACAGGGGGCGTCAGTCTATGGCTACACCTTC. Translation: CASSVGQGASVYGYTF.